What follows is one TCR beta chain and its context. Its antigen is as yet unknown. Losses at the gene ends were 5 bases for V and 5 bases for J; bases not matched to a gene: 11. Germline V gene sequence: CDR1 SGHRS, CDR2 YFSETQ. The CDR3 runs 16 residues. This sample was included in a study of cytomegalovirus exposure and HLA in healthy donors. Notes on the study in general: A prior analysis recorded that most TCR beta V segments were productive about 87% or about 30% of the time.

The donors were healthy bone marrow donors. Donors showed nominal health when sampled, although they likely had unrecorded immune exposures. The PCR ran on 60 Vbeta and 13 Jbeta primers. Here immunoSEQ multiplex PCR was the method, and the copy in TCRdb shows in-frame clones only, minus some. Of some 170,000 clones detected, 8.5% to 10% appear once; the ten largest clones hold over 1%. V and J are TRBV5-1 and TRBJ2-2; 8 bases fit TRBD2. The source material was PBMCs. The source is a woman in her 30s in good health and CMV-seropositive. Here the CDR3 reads CASSQISGTGTGELFF. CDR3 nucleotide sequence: TGCGCCAGCAGTCAAATTAGCGGGACGGGAACCGGGGAGCTGTTTTTT.